Below are 8 T cell receptor beta chains sequenced from a single sample in a study of OX40 agonist ivuxolimab in advanced cancers. The method was immunoSEQ multiplex PCR; TCRdb's version includes in-frame clones alone and lacks a portion of them. The sample records over 50,000 clones, about 83% being singletons. The sequencing here drew on CD4+ or CD8+ T cells sorted from blood, taken in a trial of the OX40 agonist ivuxolimab. The receptor set was obtained from an adult with an advanced solid tumor such as melanoma, head and neck, liver or kidney cancer.

The rearrangement joins TRBV7-9 to TRBJ2-7; 7 positions match TRBD2. The CDR3 consists of 14 residues. The germline CDR1 and CDR2 sequences are SEHNR and FQNEAQ (reference sequence). V lost 1 base and J lost 5; bases outside the gene matches: 5. CDR3 sequence (DNA): TGTGCCAGCAGCTTAGAACTAGCGCGGAACGAGCAGTACTTC. Amino acids: CASSLELARNEQYF.

The V gene is TRBV18, the J gene TRBJ2-5, with TRBD2 matching over 12 bases. The CDR3 is 16 residues long. CDR1 is KGHSH, CDR2 LQKENI, per germline. V was clipped by 3 bases and J by 5 bases; unmatched bases: 7. In DNA, the CDR3 is TGTGCCAGCTCACCCACACTAGCGGGGGGCCAGGAGACCCAGTACTTC. This encodes CASSPTLAGGQETQYF.

The chain combines TRBV6-5 with TRBJ1-1; 8 bases are a match to TRBD1. The CDR3 is 13 residues long. The germline V gene has CDR1 MNHEY and CDR2 SVGAGI. V lost 6 bases to trimming and J lost 5 bases; unmatched junction nucleotides: 5. The CDR3 is CASRDRVVTEAFF. CDR3 sequence (DNA): TGTGCCAGCAGGGACAGGGTTGTAACTGAAGCTTTCTTT.

The table lists this clone with a few counts. This rearrangement joins TRBV19 to TRBJ1-1, with no clear D. V lost 6 bases, J lost 10 bases, and 9 bases lay in between. Germline V CDR1 and CDR2: LNHDA, SQIVND (reference sequence). CDR3 size: 10 residues. CDR3 in DNA: TGTGCCAGTAGCGCAAACCGAGCTTTCTTT. Translating gives CASSANRAFF.

This rearrangement joins TRBV5-1 to TRBJ2-5; unclear D gene. The CDR3 covers 13 residues. Trimming took off 4 bases at V and 5 bases at J, with 12 bases between the two ends. The germline V gene encodes CDR1 SGHRS and CDR2 YFSETQ. CDR3 DNA: TGCGCCAGCAGCCGAGCCCTCCAGGAGACCCAGTACTTC. Its translation: CASSRALQETQYF.

J is TRBJ2-1 and V is TRBV7-2; D is undetermined. Germline V CDR1 and CDR2: SGHTA, FQGNSA. With 0 bases removed from V and 1 base from J, the gap between germline ends came to 7 bases. The CDR3 is 15 residues long. In DNA form, the CDR3 reads TGTGCCAGCAGCTTAGCTCTAGTGTCCTACAATGAGCAGTTCTTC. Its translation: CASSLALVSYNEQFF.

The count of this clone is one. This chain joins TRBV9 and TRBJ2-2, with D unresolved. The CDR3 loop spans 14 amino acids. Germline V gene data show CDR1 as SGDLS and CDR2 as YYNGEE. V was clipped by 3 bases and J by 0 bases, with 6 bases between them. In DNA form, the CDR3 reads TGTGCCAGCAGCGCTCTAGCGAACACCGGGGAGCTGTTTTTT. Protein: CASSALANTGELFF.

The rearrangement links TRBV15 to TRBJ2-7; the D gene is possibly TRBD2 (6 bases). The V gene lost 3 bases and the J gene lost 1 base, with 13 bases spanning the gap. The length of the CDR3 is 15 residues. Germline V gene sequence: CDR1 LNHNV, CDR2 YYDKDF (reference sequence). CDR3 amino acids: CATSRAGLTSYEQYF. CDR3 coding DNA: TGTGCCACCAGCAGGGCGGGGTTAACGTCCTACGAGCAGTACTTC.